Listed here are 10 T cell receptor beta chains from one sample, sequenced in a study of chemoradiotherapy in HPV16-positive cancers. Clones were read by immunoSEQ multiplex PCR, and TCRdb kept only the in-frame ones, dropping some. Of about 12,000 clones detected, 65% to 80% appear once; the ten largest clones hold 2.2%. The sample was gathered from a patient who underwent chemoradiotherapy. The receptors stem from a human donor with HPV-associated anogenital cancer.

A word on this clone: Since the CDR3 does not end with the conserved phenylalanine or tryptophan, this likely comes from a read error. The chain carries TRBV5-4 and TRBJ1-2; D is undetermined. Germline loops: CDR1 SGHNT, CDR2 YYREEE (reference sequence). The CDR3 runs 12 residues. Trimming removed 4 bases at V and 4 bases at J, with 8 bases between. In nucleotides, the CDR3 is TGTGCCAGCAGCACTCCGGGCTATGGCTACACCCTC. This encodes CASSTPGYGYTL.

The rearrangement joins TRBV13 to TRBJ2-2; a weak D match, TRBD1 (6 bases). The germline CDR1 and CDR2 sequences are PRHDT and FYEKMQ (reference sequence). CDR3 length: 15 residues. With 0 bases removed from V and 2 bases from J, the gap between germline ends came to 7 bases. The CDR3 bases are TGTGCCAGCAGCTTAGGGACAGGAAACACCGGGGAGCTGTTTTTT. Its translation: CASSLGTGNTGELFF.

The chain links TRBV7-8 to TRBJ2-3; TRBD2 aligns across 7 bases. CDR3 length equals 17 residues. V lost 2 bases, J lost 3 bases, and 11 bases stayed unmatched. Germline values: CDR1 SGHVS, CDR2 FQNEAQ. The CDR3 loop reads CASSLTFSGLMTDTQYF. As DNA, the CDR3 is TGTGCCAGCAGCTTAACCTTCTCGGGACTAATGACAGATACGCAGTATTTT. Looking up the rest from reference TRBV7-8 and TRBJ2-3 gives the full variable domain: GAGVSQSPRYKVAKRGQDVALRCDPISGHVSLFWYQQALGQGPEFLTYFQNEAQLDKSGLPSDRFFAERPEGSVSTLKIQRTQQEDSAVYLCASSLTFSGLMTDTQYFGPGTRLTVL.

The chain links TRBV15 to TRBJ1-6, with 8 bases matching TRBD1. The CDR3 consists of 18 residues. Germline assignment: CDR1 LNHNV and CDR2 YYDKDF (reference sequence). The ends lost 0 bases at V and 7 bases at J; junction bases unmatched: 11. The CDR3: CATSRDIPLGDRNSPLHF. The DNA of the CDR3 is TGTGCCACCAGCAGAGATATTCCCCTAGGGGACAGGAATTCACCCCTCCACTTT. Full variable domain (rest looked up from reference TRBV15 and TRBJ1-6): DAMVIQNPRYQVTQFGKPVTLSCSQTLNHNVMYWYQQKSSQAPKLLFHYYDKDFNNEADTPDNFQSRRPNTSFCFLDIRSPGLGDTAMYLCATSRDIPLGDRNSPLHFGNGTRLTVT.

The rearrangement links TRBV7-8 to TRBJ2-7, with D unresolved. The CDR3 is 13 amino acids. CDR1 SGHVS and CDR2 FQNEAQ come from the germline V gene. With 3 bases removed from V and 7 bases from J, the gap between germline ends came to 13 bases. CDR3 protein: CASSLAPRREQYF. The DNA for the CDR3 is TGTGCCAGCAGCTTGGCACCCCGAAGGGAGCAGTACTTC.

This clone was observed a few times. DNA of the CDR3: TGTGCCATCGGGTATCGACCGAATGGGATAGCCTACGAGCAGTACTTC. It encodes CAIGYRPNGIAYEQYF. The chain carries TRBV10-3 and TRBJ2-7; D gene ambiguous. The CDR3 covers 16 residues. V was clipped by 8 bases and J by 2 bases, with 22 bases between them. CDR1 and CDR2 (germline): ENHRY, SYGVKD.

The chain combines TRBV7-8 with TRBJ2-5; maybe TRBD2 (6 bases). The germline gives CDR1 SGHVS, CDR2 FQNEAQ. There are 15 residues in the CDR3. Trimming cost V 5 bases and J 4 bases, with 17 bases left between them. This chain's CDR3 is CASSPYPGTRETQYF. Here the CDR3 DNA reads TGTGCCAGCAGCCCATACCCCGGGACTCGAGAGACCCAGTACTTC.

The gene calls are TRBV7-9 and TRBJ2-1; TRBD1 matches at 10 bases. Germline CDR1 and CDR2: SEHNR and FQNEAQ (reference sequence). V trimming: 5 bases; J trimming: 6 bases; junction bases outside the gene matches: 7. CDR3 length equals 15 residues. CDR3 in amino acids: CASSTGTGDSNEQFF. The CDR3 coding sequence is TGTGCCAGCAGCACCGGGACAGGGGACAGCAATGAGCAGTTCTTC.

The chain combines TRBV27 with TRBJ1-6, with 8 bases matching TRBD1. With V trimmed by 7 bases and J by 8 bases, 10 bases remained unmatched. This CDR3 has 15 amino acids. The germline CDR1 and CDR2 sequences are MNHEY and SMNVEV (reference sequence). The CDR3: CASKIRQGLDSPLHF. The CDR3 DNA follows: TGTGCCAGCAAAATTAGACAGGGGTTAGATTCACCCCTCCACTTT.

V gene TRBV4-1 combines with J gene TRBJ1-4; D gene uncertain. Germline V CDR1 and CDR2: MGHRA, YSYEKL. This CDR3 region has 17 residues. V was clipped by 0 bases and J by 4 bases, with 15 bases between them. CDR3 in DNA: TGCGCCAGCAGCCAAGACCGTAGGACGAGGGTTAATGAAAAACTGTTTTTT. Amino acids: CASSQDRRTRVNEKLFF.